This TCR beta chain was recovered during a study of CD4 and CD8 cells across lung adenocarcinoma regions. The patients had localized lung adenocarcinoma, a non-small cell subtype. The length of the CDR3 is 13 residues. The germline V and J ends were trimmed by 5 bases and 9 bases, with 14 bases remaining between them. CDR1 and CDR2 (germline): SGHAT, FQDESV (reference sequence). TCRdb called the PCR reads again in MiXCR, with one record for every CDR3 protein. The data contain more than 6,500 distinct CDR3 sequences, about 50% of them singletons. Input material: CD8+ T cells from the center of a lung tumor. The clonotype was recovered from a male donor with lung adenocarcinoma. The CD4 and CD8 labels of this study may be unreliable. The chain is built from TRBV11-1 and TRBJ2-1; possibly TRBD1 or TRBD2 for D (5 bases each). CDR3 in DNA: TGTGCCAGCAGCACGGGACGGTCTAGTGAGCAGTTCTTC. It codes for CASSTGRSSEQFF.